This T cell receptor beta chain was identified in a study of Ad26.COV2.S vaccination and SARS-CoV-2 variants. The treatment denotes: roughly 19 received Ad26.COV2.S at low or high dose, single or two shots; about 5 received placebo; per-sample allocation not given. Material that was analyzed had been drawn on day 63 after the first vaccine or placebo injection. The administered vaccine (an Ad26 vector) expressed Wuhan-strain SARS-CoV-2 spike. Profiled with immunoSEQ multiplex PCR; TCRdb holds only in-frame clones, not every one. Of more than 300,000 clones in the sample, around nine tenths were seen once. The source material was peripheral blood, sampled in a trial of Ad26.COV2.S vaccine versus placebo. This TCR derives from a person between 18 and 65 years old who received the Ad26.COV2.S COVID-19 vaccine or a placebo.

Here the CDR3 reads CASSTGTYTGELFF. The CDR3 DNA is TGTGCCAGCAGTACCGGGACCTACACCGGGGAGCTGTTTTTT. V gene TRBV28 combines with J gene TRBJ2-2; D could derive from TRBD1 or TRBD2 (5 bases each). V dropped 5 bases and J dropped 3 bases, with 10 bases sitting between them. CDR3 length: 14 residues. CDR1 MDHEN and CDR2 SYDVKM come from the germline V gene. Together with reference TRBV28 and TRBJ2-2, the CDR3 gives the full variable domain: DVKVTQSSRYLVKRTGEKVFLECVQDMDHENMFWYRQDPGLGLRLIYFSYDVKMKEKGDIPEGYSVSREKKERFSLILESASTNQTSMYLCASSTGTYTGELFFGEGSRLTVL.